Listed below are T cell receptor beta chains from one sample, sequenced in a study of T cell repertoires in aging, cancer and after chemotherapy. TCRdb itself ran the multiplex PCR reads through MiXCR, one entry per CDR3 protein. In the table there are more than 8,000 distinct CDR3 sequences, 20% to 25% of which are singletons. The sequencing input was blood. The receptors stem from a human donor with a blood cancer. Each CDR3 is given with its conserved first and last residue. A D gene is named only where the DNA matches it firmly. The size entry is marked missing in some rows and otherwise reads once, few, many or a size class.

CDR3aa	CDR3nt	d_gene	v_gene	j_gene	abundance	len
CASSQDANRGMVDEQFF	TGTGCTAGCAGCCAAGATGCGAATCGCGGCATGGTAGATGAGCAGTTCTTC	.	TRBV4-2	TRBJ2-1	.	17
CASSPPPGQGNSPLHF	TGTGCCAGCAGCCCACCCCCGGGACAGGGAAACTCACCCCTCCACTTT	TRBD1	TRBV5-4	TRBJ1-6	medium-sized	16
CASATGGRRKLFF	TGTGCCAGCGCGACGGGCGGGCGGAGAAAACTGTTTTTT	.	TRBV27	TRBJ1-4	medium-sized	13
CSARSGTDNSPLHF	TGCAGTGCTAGATCCGGGACAGATAATTCACCCCTCCACTTT	TRBD1	TRBV20-1	TRBJ1-6	.	14
CASTPRQGRSEKLFF	TGTGCCAGCACCCCTCGACAGGGTCGAAGTGAAAAACTGTTTTTT	TRBD1	TRBV27	TRBJ1-4	medium-sized	15
CASSLSGTDTQYF	TGTGCCAGCAGTTTATCAGGCACAGATACGCAGTATTTT	.	TRBV27	TRBJ2-3	medium-sized	13
CASSDMTGRGYTF	TGTGCCAGCAGTGATATGACAGGGAGAGGCTACACCTTC	TRBD1	TRBV6-4	TRBJ1-2	few	13
CATSPGGGDEQYF	TGTGCCACCAGCCCCGGAGGGGGCGATGAGCAGTACTTC	.	TRBV24-1	TRBJ2-7	medium-sized	13
CASRPQDRGAYEQYF	TGTGCCAGCAGACCTCAGGACAGGGGAGCCTACGAGCAGTACTTC	TRBD1	TRBV6-2/TRBV6-3	TRBJ2-7	few	15
CASSSTWTSGKETQYF	TGTGCCAGCAGCTCAACTTGGACTAGCGGGAAAGAAACGCAGTATTTT	TRBD2	TRBV11-2	TRBJ2-3	.	16
CASSSGQGIMDCTF	TGTGCCAGCAGCTCCGGACAGGGGATTATGGATTGCACCTTC	TRBD1	TRBV5-6	TRBJ1-2	few	14
CASSSAMGTGANEKLFF	TGTGCCAGCAGCTCAGCCATGGGGACCGGGGCTAATGAAAAACTGTTTTTT	.	TRBV11-1	TRBJ1-4	medium-sized	17
CASRPRDRDYYGYTF	TGTGCCAGCAGACCCCGGGACAGGGACTACTATGGCTACACCTTC	TRBD1	TRBV12-3/TRBV12-4	TRBJ1-2	few	15
CASSLNRGIEAFF	TGTGCCAGCAGCTTAAACAGGGGGATTGAAGCTTTCTTT	TRBD1	TRBV7-2	TRBJ1-1	few	13
CAISETVLAAGAYEQYF	TGTGCCATCAGTGAGACCGTTCTAGCGGCGGGAGCCTACGAGCAGTACTTC	TRBD2	TRBV10-3	TRBJ2-7	.	17
CASSFIGGTNIQYF	TGTGCCAGCAGTTTTATTGGGGGTACGAACATTCAGTACTTC	.	TRBV27	TRBJ2-4	few	14
CASSGPGGPDQPQHF	TGTGCCAGCAGTGGTCCCGGCGGACCGGACCAGCCCCAGCATTTT	.	TRBV6-1	TRBJ1-5	few	15
CASGGTNTGELFF	TGTGCCAGTGGGGGGACGAACACCGGGGAGCTGTTTTTT	.	TRBV7-2	TRBJ2-2	few	13
CASSPGRGSDKNIQYF	TGCGCCAGCAGCCCCGGGAGGGGCAGTGACAAAAACATTCAGTACTTC	TRBD2	TRBV4-1	TRBJ2-4	.	16
CASSLTLTGTVATNEKLFF	TGTGCCAGCAGTTTGACTCTGACCGGGACAGTTGCAACTAATGAAAAACTGTTTTTT	TRBD1	TRBV27	TRBJ1-4	medium-sized	19
CASSLVGGTLAKNIQYF	TGTGCCAGCAGCTTAGTTGGGGGGACCTTAGCCAAAAACATTCAGTACTTC	.	TRBV7-6	TRBJ2-4	.	17
CASSYRGDKNQPQHF	TGTGCCAGCAGTTACCGGGGGGACAAAAATCAGCCCCAGCATTTT	.	TRBV6-6	TRBJ1-5	few	15
CASSLGTGGLPSSYEQYF	TGTGCCAGCAGCTTAGGGACAGGGGGCCTACCCTCTTCCTACGAGCAGTACTTC	TRBD1	TRBV11-2	TRBJ2-7	.	18
CASSFPGTGGAGELFF	TGTGCCAGCAGTTTCCCCGGGACAGGGGGGGCCGGGGAGCTGTTTTTT	TRBD1	TRBV28	TRBJ2-2	.	16
CAWSLNIGDTQYF	TGTGCCTGGAGCTTAAATATCGGGGATACGCAGTATTTT	.	TRBV30	TRBJ2-3	medium-sized	13
CASSLSTGGSGNTIYF	TGTGCCAGCAGTTTATCGACAGGGGGCTCTGGAAACACCATATATTTT	TRBD1	TRBV27	TRBJ1-3	medium-sized	16
CSARDPAGGDTGELFF	TGCAGTGCTAGAGATCCAGCGGGAGGGGACACCGGGGAGCTGTTTTTT	TRBD2	TRBV20-1	TRBJ2-2	.	16
CASSGISGDYGYTF	TGCGCCAGCAGCGGAATTTCGGGGGACTATGGCTACACCTTC	.	TRBV4-3	TRBJ1-2	few	14
CASSLVPPTSGGVETQYF	TGTGCCAGCAGCTTAGTTCCCCCTACTAGCGGGGGGGTAGAGACCCAGTACTTC	TRBD2	TRBV7-9	TRBJ2-5	few	18
CASSSWTGSTNEKLFF	TGTGCCAGCAGTTCCTGGACAGGATCTACTAATGAAAAACTGTTTTTT	TRBD1	TRBV27	TRBJ1-4	medium-sized	16